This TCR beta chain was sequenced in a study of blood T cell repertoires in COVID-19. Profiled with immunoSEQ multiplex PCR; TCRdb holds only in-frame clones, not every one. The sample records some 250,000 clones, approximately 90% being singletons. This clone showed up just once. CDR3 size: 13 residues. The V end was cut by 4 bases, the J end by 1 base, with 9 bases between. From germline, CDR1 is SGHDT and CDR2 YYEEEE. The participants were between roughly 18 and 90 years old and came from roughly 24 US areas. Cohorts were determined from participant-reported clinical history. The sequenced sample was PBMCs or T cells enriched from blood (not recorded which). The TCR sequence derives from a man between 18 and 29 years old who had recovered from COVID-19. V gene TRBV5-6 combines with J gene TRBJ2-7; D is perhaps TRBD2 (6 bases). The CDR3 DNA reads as TGTGCCAGCAGCCCCGGGAGATCCTACGAGCAGTACTTC. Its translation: CASSPGRSYEQYF.